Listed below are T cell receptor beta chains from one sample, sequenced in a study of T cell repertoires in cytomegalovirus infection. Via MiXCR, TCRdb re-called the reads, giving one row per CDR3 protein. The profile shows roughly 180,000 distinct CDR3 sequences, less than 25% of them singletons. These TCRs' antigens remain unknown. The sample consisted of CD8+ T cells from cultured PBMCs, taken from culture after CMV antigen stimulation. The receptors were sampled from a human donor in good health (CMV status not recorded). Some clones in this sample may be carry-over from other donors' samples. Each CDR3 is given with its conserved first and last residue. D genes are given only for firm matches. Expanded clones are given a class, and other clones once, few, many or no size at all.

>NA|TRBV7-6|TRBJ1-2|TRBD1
TGTGCCAGCAGCCCGGGACAGGAGGGCTACACCTTC
CASSPGQEGYTF
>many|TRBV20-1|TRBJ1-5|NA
TGCAGTGCTAGGCCCTGGGGAGACACTGACAGCAATCAGCCCCAGCATTTT
CSARPWGDTDSNQPQHF
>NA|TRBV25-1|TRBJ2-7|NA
TGTGCCAGCAGACCCGGACGCGGTAGCTACGAGCAGTACTTC
CASRPGRGSYEQYF
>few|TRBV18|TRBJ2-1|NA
TGTGCCAGCTCACTGGTCGGCGGGTCCTACAATGAGCAGTTCTTC
CASSLVGGSYNEQFF
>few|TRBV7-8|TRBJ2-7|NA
TGTGCCAGCACCGACCGTCGACAGATTGGCTACGAGCAGTACTTC
CASTDRRQIGYEQYF
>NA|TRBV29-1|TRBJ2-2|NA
TGCAGTGGGGCCTTATCGAACACCGGGGAGCTGTTTTTT
CSGALSNTGELFF
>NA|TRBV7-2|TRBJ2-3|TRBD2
TGTGCCAGCAGCTTAACGGGGGGGCAATTAGATACGCAGTATTTT
CASSLTGGQLDTQYF
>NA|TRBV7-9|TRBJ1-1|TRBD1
TGTGCCAGCAGAGGGACAGGGTTTGAGGCGCTGGCTTTCTTT
CASRGTGFEALAFF
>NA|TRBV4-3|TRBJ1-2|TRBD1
TGCGCCAGCAGCCAATCTGCCGGGACAGGGGGTGGCTACACCTTC
CASSQSAGTGGGYTF
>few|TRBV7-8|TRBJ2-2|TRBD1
TGTGCCAGCAGTTCTCGACAGGGTGTCACCGGGGAGCTGTTTTTT
CASSSRQGVTGELFF
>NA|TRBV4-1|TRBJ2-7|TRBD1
TGCGCCAGCAGCCAGAAGGACAGGGAATACGAGCAGTACTTC
CASSQKDREYEQYF
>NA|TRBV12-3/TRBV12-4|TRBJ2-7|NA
TGTGCCAGCAGTTTTTTGGGGACCAAACAGTACTTC
CASSFLGTKQYF
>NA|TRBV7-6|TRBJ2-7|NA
TGTGCCAGCAGCTTACGTTGGGGGGCGTCCGAGCAGTACTTC
CASSLRWGASEQYF
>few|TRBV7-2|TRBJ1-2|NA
TGTGCCAGCAGCTTAACTGATAACCCAAACTATGGCTACACCTTC
CASSLTDNPNYGYTF
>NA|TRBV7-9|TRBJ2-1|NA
TGTGCCAGCAGCCACCCGCCCATGGGATCAGAAGGAGGTGAGCAGTTCTTC
CASSHPPMGSEGGEQFF
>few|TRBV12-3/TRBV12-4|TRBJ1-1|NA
TGTGCCAGCAGTGTCCGAGCCGACCTCCCGACCGCGAAACGACTGAACACTGAAGCTTTCTTT
CASSVRADLPTAKRLNTEAFF
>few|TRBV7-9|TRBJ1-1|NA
TGTGCCAGCAGGAGACAGTTGAACACTGAAGCTTTCTTT
CASRRQLNTEAFF
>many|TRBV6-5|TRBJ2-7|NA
TGTGCCAGCAGTTACTCGGGCAGAGCCTACGAGCAGTACTTC
CASSYSGRAYEQYF
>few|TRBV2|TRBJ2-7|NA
TGTGCCAGCAGTTTGACACCATCCTACGAGCAGTACTTC
CASSLTPSYEQYF
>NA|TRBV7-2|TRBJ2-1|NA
TGTGCCAGCGTCCCCAGCGCCAATGAGCAGTTCTTC
CASVPSANEQFF
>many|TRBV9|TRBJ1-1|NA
TGTGCCAGCAGCGTAGAGCCAGGGGCTGGTACTGAAGCTTTCTTT
CASSVEPGAGTEAFF
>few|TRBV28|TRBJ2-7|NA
TGTGCCAGCAGTTTACGAAACAGGCCCTACGAGCAGTACTTC
CASSLRNRPYEQYF
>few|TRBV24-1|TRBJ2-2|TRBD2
TGTGCCACCTCGGACGGGGGGGCTGTCGGGGAGCTGTTTTTT
CATSDGGAVGELFF
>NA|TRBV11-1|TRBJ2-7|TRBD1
TGTGCCAGCAGCTGGATACCGGGACAGGACACCTACGAGCAGTACTTC
CASSWIPGQDTYEQYF